This T cell receptor beta chain was identified in a study of response to subunit inactivated influenza vaccine. Study-level points and caveats: The study's authors posited that every seasonal influenza vaccination enlists few new T cells.

In this sample, this clonotype turned up a few times. The antigen is not known. This CDR3 contains 15 residues. Germline assignment: CDR1 SGHTA and CDR2 FQGNSA. V trimming: 4 bases; J trimming: 3 bases; junction bases outside the gene matches: 5. TCRdb ran MiXCR on the RT-PCR reads and lists one entry per CDR3 protein. Altogether 650,000 to 850,000 distinct CDR3 sequences are present, approximately 14% being singletons, with the ten largest covering less than 9%. The sample in question was PBMCs from blood, obtained 14 to 15 days before vaccination. The receptor was isolated from a man aged 50 or older who received an inactivated influenza vaccine. This rearrangement joins TRBV7-2 to TRBJ1-5; 8 bases fit TRBD1. CDR3 sequence (DNA): TGTGCCAGCAGCTGGGGGACAGGACTCAATCAGCCCCAGCATTTT. Translated: CASSWGTGLNQPQHF.